The 4 T cell receptor beta chains presented below share a single source sample, sequenced in a study of early stage breast cancer tumors. Sequencing used immunoSEQ multiplex PCR; TCRdb keeps in-frame clones, though not all of them. Of roughly 30,000 clones listed, just under 75% are singletons. Sequencing was done on a sample of blood. These TCRs come from a person in their forties with breast cancer.

This chain connects TRBV28 to TRBJ2-5; unclear D gene. The CDR3 consists of 11 residues. Trimming cost V 4 bases and J 4 bases, with 4 bases left between them. CDR1 and CDR2 (germline): MDHEN, SYDVKM. The CDR3 DNA reads TGTGCCAGCAGTTCAAGAGAGACCCAGTACTTC. Protein product: CASSSRETQYF.

V gene TRBV7-2 combines with J gene TRBJ2-3; 10 bases map to TRBD2. With V trimmed by 7 bases and J by 4 bases, 5 bases remained unmatched. This CDR3 is 14 amino acids long. Germline CDR1 reads SGHTA; CDR2 reads FQGNSA. CDR3 protein: CASTPAGGSDTQYF. Written as DNA, the CDR3 is TGTGCCAGCACCCCAGCGGGAGGGTCAGATACGCAGTATTTT. The variable domain in full, with the rest retrieved from reference TRBV7-2 and TRBJ2-3, is GAGVSQSPSNKVTEKGKDVELRCDPISGHTALYWYRQSLGQGLEFLIYFQGNSAPDKSGLPSDRFSAERTGGSVSTLTIQRTQQEDSAVYLCASTPAGGSDTQYFGPGTRLTVL.

This clone appeared a few times. The V and J genes are TRBV4-2 and TRBJ2-7, with D possibly being TRBD2 (6 bases). Germline loops: CDR1 LGHNA, CDR2 YNFKEQ. This CDR3 region has 15 residues. Trimming cost V 1 base and J 0 bases, with 10 bases left between them. The CDR3 sequence is CASSQGGVRSYEQYF. In DNA form, the CDR3 reads TGTGCCAGCAGCCAAGGCGGGGTGCGCTCCTACGAGCAGTACTTC.

This clone was found once. The chain carries TRBV7-3 and TRBJ2-5; D might be TRBD2 (6 bases). Germline loops: CDR1 SGHTA, CDR2 FQGTGA. Trimming shortened V by 2 bases and J by 5 bases, and 15 bases separated the two germline ends. The CDR3 covers 15 residues. CDR3 sequence reads: CASSLLGEAGETQYF. CDR3 nucleotides: TGTGCCAGCAGCTTATTGGGGGAGGCAGGCGAGACCCAGTACTTC.